This TCR beta chain was found in a study of cytomegalovirus exposure and HLA in healthy donors. Looked up from germline, CDR1 is SGHTS and CDR2 is YDEGEE. With V trimmed by 5 bases and J by 8 bases, 7 bases remained unmatched. CDR3 length equals 13 residues. 13 Jbeta primers and 60 Vbeta primers were used for the PCR. TCRdb's table, derived via immunoSEQ multiplex PCR, lists solely in-frame clones and lacks some. This sample has 160,000 or so clones, with less than 85% found just once. The receptor comes from a man in his 60s in good health and CMV-seronegative. The V call is TRBV5-8, the J call TRBJ1-5; 7 positions match TRBD1. Sequenced sample: PBMCs. Here the CDR3 reads CASRNRGLEPQHF. The DNA of the CDR3 is TGTGCCAGCAGAAACAGGGGTTTGGAGCCCCAGCATTTT. Together with reference TRBV5-8 and TRBJ1-5, the CDR3 gives the full variable domain: EAGVTQSPTHLIKTRGQQATLRCSPISGHTSVYWYQQALGLGLQFLLWYDEGEERNRGNFPPRFSGRQFPNYSSELNVNALELEDSALYLCASRNRGLEPQHFGDGTRLSIL.